What follows is one T cell receptor (beta chain) and its context. Its specificity is not known. Time point denoted: week 35, safety follow-up. All doses held 300 ug of mutant IDH1 20-mer peptide, with topical imiquimod. This record belongs to a study of a mutant IDH1 vaccine in newly diagnosed glioma. Overall study context: Before enrollment, the patients had been treated with radiotherapy alone, temozolomide alone, or both together. Most of them had received both.

Study results and limitations: Immune responses induced by vaccination arose in about 93% of the patients.

The J segment lost 2 bases and the V segment lost 6 bases, leaving 8 bases of the junction unmatched. Germline CDR1 SQVTM, CDR2 ANQGSEA. The CDR3 is 15 residues long. Data came from immunoSEQ multiplex PCR; TCRdb stores just in-frame clones and leaves some out. This table has approximately 45,000 clones, about 92% appearing once. This clonotype was obtained from a man over 45 with glioma. Sequenced here: PBMCs, sampled from a glioma patient whose treatment included an IDH1 peptide vaccine. The chain couples TRBV29-1 to TRBJ2-7, with 12 bases matching TRBD2. The CDR3 region has the DNA TGCAGCGTGGGCGCCCTAGCGGGAGGGCCCTACGAGCAGTACTTC. It encodes CSVGALAGGPYEQYF.